The entry below describes one T cell receptor (beta chain). The CDR3 runs 16 residues. The germline V gene has CDR1 MGHRA and CDR2 YSYEKL. J gave up 0 bases and V 4 bases, and 5 bases lay outside the gene matches. Repertoires were generated with immunoSEQ multiplex PCR, while TCRdb's copy carries only in-frame clones and drops some. The table lists hundreds of thousands of clones, roughly 88% of them singletons. This entry comes from a study of shared T cell receptors in the human thymus. The data were also submitted as part of a second study, on human thymus T cells. This second study says: Obtained as resections during corrective heart surgery, the thymus tissue was then studied. Thymic and blood repertoires seemed to favor certain V and J genes. Overlap was high between thymic repertoires from unrelated individuals, as reported in related research.

The specimen sequenced was thymocytes. V gene TRBV4-1 combines with J gene TRBJ1-3, with TRBD1 identical over 8 bases. The TCR originated in a girl younger than two with a congenital heart defect. CDR3 loop: CASSPSGQGSGNTIYF. The CDR3 coding sequence is TGCGCCAGCAGCCCCTCTGGACAGGGCTCTGGAAACACCATATATTTT.